One and the same sample provided the 27 T cell receptor beta chains below, sequenced in a study of T cell clusters in autoimmune cytopenias. TRB was amplified by touch-down multiplex PCR, primer pools A and B combined. TCRdb reprocessed the multiplex PCR reads; each CDR3 protein has one entry and no DNA is given. The sample totals roughly 5,200 distinct CDR3 sequences. TRB amplification used around 270 ng of peripheral blood genomic DNA. The sample was peripheral blood. These TCRs come from a human donor with an autoimmune cytopenia or autoimmune hepatitis (not recorded which).

The chain carries TRBV27 and TRBJ2-1; the TCRdb call, TRBD2, lacks DNA for checking. Germline values: CDR1 MNHEY, CDR2 SMNVEV (reference sequence). This CDR3 region has 21 residues. The CDR3 protein is CASSLPSSGATDISFYNEQFF.

This chain's CDR3 is CASSRTGSPLHF. The chain recombines TRBV5-6 with TRBJ1-6; TCRdb picks TRBD1, but there is no DNA to check that call. CDR3 length: 12 residues. Germline-derived CDR1 and CDR2 are SGHDT and YYEEEE.

The genes are TRBV20-1 and TRBJ2-2; TCRdb's D call of TRBD2 is untestable without DNA. The CDR3 is made up of 15 amino acids. Per germline, CDR1 DFQATT and CDR2 SNEGSKA (reference sequence). The CDR3 here is CSALGGGANTGELFF.

CDR3 amino acids: CASSPLPGVQETQYF. The chain has TRBV13 and TRBJ2-5; TCRdb's D call, TRBD2, is unchecked because there is no DNA. Germline CDR1 reads PRHDT; CDR2 reads FYEKMQ (reference sequence). The CDR3 length is 15 residues.

In terms of frequency, this clonotype is medium-sized. The rearrangement links TRBV11-1 to TRBJ2-7; TCRdb calls TRBD1, which cannot be checked without DNA. Germline V gives CDR1 SGHAT, CDR2 FQDESV (reference sequence). The CDR3 spans 13 residues. CDR3: CASSRDSTYEQYF.

CDR3 residues: CASSVTVTGTQYF. The chain uses TRBV27 and TRBJ2-5. The CDR3 has 13 amino acids. The germline V gene has CDR1 MNHEY and CDR2 SMNVEV (reference sequence).

This clonotype counts as medium-sized by frequency. V and J are TRBV11-1 and TRBJ2-3. CDR1 and CDR2 from the germline V gene are SGHAT and FQDESV (reference sequence). The CDR3 totals 14 residues. CDR3 region: CASSLRPVEDTQYF.

This clonotype is deemed medium-sized by its frequency. The chain links TRBV30 to TRBJ1-3. CDR1 and CDR2 from the germline V gene are GTSNPN and SVGIG (reference sequence). The CDR3 is 14 amino acids. The chain's CDR3 is CAWRTTARRNTIYF.

According to its frequency, this clonotype is medium-sized. V usage is TRBV19 and J usage is TRBJ2-2. Germline CDR1 and CDR2: LNHDA and SQIVND (reference sequence). The CDR3 has 14 residues. The CDR3 sequence is CASSASDGSGELFF.

The chain uses TRBV5-1 and TRBJ1-2. Per germline, CDR1 SGHRS and CDR2 YFSETQ. The CDR3 covers 12 residues. CDR3 protein: CASSLEAGTYTF. The full variable domain, completed using reference TRBV5-1 and TRBJ1-2, is KAGVTQTPRYLIKTRGQQVTLSCSPISGHRSVSWYQQTPGQGLQFLFEYFSETQRNKGNFPGRFSGRQFSNSRSEMNVSTLELGDSALYLCASSLEAGTYTFGSGTRLTVV.

This chain links TRBV4-2 with TRBJ2-5; TCRdb calls TRBD2, which cannot be checked without DNA. Germline V lookup: CDR1 LGHNA, CDR2 YNFKEQ. The length of the CDR3 is 15 residues. The CDR3 region is CASSRVDSLGETQYF.

The rearrangement joins TRBV7-2 to TRBJ1-3. The CDR3 spans 15 residues. Germline CDR1 SGHTA, CDR2 FQGNSA. CDR3 region: CASSLEGNSGNTIYF. Full variable domain (missing parts from reference TRBV7-2 and TRBJ1-3): GAGVSQSPSNKVTEKGKDVELRCDPISGHTALYWYRQSLGQGLEFLIYFQGNSAPDKSGLPSDRFSAERTGGSVSTLTIQRTQQEDSAVYLCASSLEGNSGNTIYFGEGSWLTVV.

This clonotype is identified as medium-sized from frequency. V is TRBV6-5 and J is TRBJ2-3; TCRdb's D call of TRBD1 is untestable without DNA. Germline V CDR1 and CDR2: MNHEY, SVGAGI. This CDR3 contains 15 residues. The CDR3 reads CASSALGTTTDTQYF.

V and J are TRBV15 and TRBJ1-1; TCRdb's D gene call, TRBD1, goes unchecked for lack of DNA. Per germline, CDR1 LNHNV and CDR2 YYDKDF (reference sequence). CDR3 length equals 14 residues. The CDR3 here is CATSRRATGTEAFF.

This chain uses TRBV7-9 with TRBJ2-4; the D call of TRBD2 rests on TCRdb alone, since no DNA is present to check it. The germline V gene has CDR1 SEHNR and CDR2 FQNEAQ (reference sequence). This CDR3 region has 15 residues. The CDR3: CASSPPGLGENIQYF.

The genes are TRBV5-1 and TRBJ1-2; TCRdb gives TRBD1 as the D gene, but with no DNA this cannot be confirmed. CDR3 size: 14 residues. Germline CDR1 SGHRS, CDR2 YFSETQ. The CDR3 here is CASSFSGGDYGYTF.

CDR3: CASSQGTGGNYGYTF. The chain joins TRBV4-2 to TRBJ1-2; there is no DNA to check the TCRdb D call of TRBD1. The CDR3 sequence is 15 residues long. CDR1 is LGHNA, CDR2 YNFKEQ, per germline.

The chain recombines TRBV10-3 with TRBJ2-5; as DNA is missing, the TRBD2 call by TCRdb cannot be tested. The germline V gene encodes CDR1 ENHRY and CDR2 SYGVKD. The CDR3 has 15 residues. The CDR3 here is CAISESGGEAETQYF.

In terms of frequency, this clonotype is medium-sized. V usage is TRBV18 and J usage is TRBJ2-2; TCRdb picks TRBD1, but there is no DNA to check that call. The CDR3 has 17 residues. CDR1 and CDR2 from the germline V gene are KGHSH and LQKENI. The CDR3 loop reads CASSLRTGRVGTGELFF. Complete variable domain (other parts from reference TRBV18 and TRBJ2-2): NAGVMQNPRHLVRRRGQEARLRCSPMKGHSHVYWYRQLPEEGLKFMVYLQKENIIDESGMPKERFSAEFPKEGPSILRIQQVVRGDSAAYFCASSLRTGRVGTGELFFGEGSRLTVL.

This clonotype is classed as medium-sized (0.01 to 0.1%) by frequency. J is TRBJ1-1 and V is TRBV19. The length of the CDR3 is 15 residues. Germline assignment: CDR1 LNHDA and CDR2 SQIVND (reference sequence). The CDR3: CASSEMFRRDTEAFF.

This clonotype is deemed medium-sized by its frequency. The chain employs TRBV6-1 and TRBJ1-6; TCRdb calls TRBD1, which cannot be checked without DNA. Germline CDR1 is MNHNS and CDR2 is SASEGT. CDR3 length equals 15 residues. The CDR3 reads CASSLHRDRNSPLHF.

The chain recombines TRBV20-1 with TRBJ2-1; TCRdb's D call of TRBD2 is untestable without DNA. The CDR3 loop spans 15 amino acids. Germline CDR1 reads DFQATT; CDR2 reads SNEGSKA (reference sequence). The CDR3 protein is CSARGGLAAGIEQFF.

CDR3 region: CASSGGWSSPLHF. The chain has TRBV18 and TRBJ1-6; TCRdb gives TRBD1 as the D gene, but with no DNA this cannot be confirmed. Per the germline V gene, CDR1 is KGHSH and CDR2 is LQKENI. The CDR3 contains 13 residues.

Considering frequency, this clonotype is medium-sized. V is TRBV5-4 and J is TRBJ2-6. CDR3 length: 16 amino acids. CDR1 and CDR2 from the germline V gene are SGHNT and YYREEE (reference sequence). The CDR3 here is CASSLGGASGANVLTF.

This clonotype registers medium-sized by frequency. The rearrangement uses TRBV5-6 and TRBJ2-4. Germline loops: CDR1 SGHDT, CDR2 YYEEEE. The CDR3 length is 13 residues. The CDR3: CASSLGAGDIQYF.

By frequency, this clonotype registers medium-sized. The chain recombines TRBV19 with TRBJ2-5; the TCRdb D gene call, TRBD2, has no DNA to confirm it. CDR1 is LNHDA, CDR2 SQIVND, per germline (reference sequence). The CDR3 is made up of 15 amino acids. This chain's CDR3 is CASSIEVAAAETQYF.

The rearrangement uses TRBV4-2 and TRBJ1-6. The CDR3 consists of 13 residues. Germline loops: CDR1 LGHNA, CDR2 YNFKEQ. This CDR3 is CASSQDKNSPLHF.